This entry lists 29 T cell receptor beta chains sequenced from one sample in a study of glioma-infiltrating T cells. Amplification of TCR alpha and beta CDR3 regions from RNA used iRepertoire nested multiplex PCR. Via MiXCR, TCRdb re-called the multiplex PCR reads, giving one row per CDR3 protein. The table lists approximately 110,000 distinct CDR3 sequences, approximately 23% of them singletons. Sequencing input: glioma tissue, nonneoplastic brain tissue, or PBMCs (not recorded which). The receptors were sampled from a human donor with low-grade glioma or glioblastoma, undergoing nonglioma brain surgery, or in good health (not recorded which).

The gene calls are TRBV29-1 and TRBJ2-2; maybe TRBD2 (5 bases). This CDR3 contains 16 residues. Trimming pared 4 bases from V and 4 bases from J, leaving 19 bases between. The germline V gene encodes CDR1 SQVTM and CDR2 ANQGSEA. This CDR3 is CSVVNGLMSTTGELFF. The DNA of the CDR3 is TGCAGCGTTGTCAACGGACTTATGTCGACCACCGGGGAGCTGTTTTTT.

This clonotype was seen many times. The chain carries TRBV7-2 and TRBJ2-1, with 8 bases that match TRBD2. The CDR3 totals 16 residues. Germline assignment: CDR1 SGHTA and CDR2 FQGNSA. J gave up 4 bases and V 1 base, and 6 bases lay outside the gene matches. Here the CDR3 DNA reads TGTGCCAGCAGCTTAGGATCTAGCGGGCCTTACAATGAGCAGTTCTTC. Its translation: CASSLGSSGPYNEQFF.

There are many counts of this clonotype. V usage is TRBV20-1 and J usage is TRBJ1-1, with no clear D. From germline, CDR1 is DFQATT and CDR2 SNEGSKA (reference sequence). Deletions cut 5 bases from V and 2 bases from J, with 18 bases between. This CDR3 is 15 amino acids long. Here the CDR3 DNA reads TGCAGTGCTCAACGACGGGGTTCCGGTAACACTGAAGCTTTCTTT. It translates to CSAQRRGSGNTEAFF.

V usage is TRBV5-4 and J usage is TRBJ2-1; TRBD2 matches 8 bases. The germline gives CDR1 SGHNT, CDR2 YYREEE (reference sequence). J gave up 9 bases and V 5 bases, and 10 bases lay outside the gene matches. The CDR3 is 14 amino acids. The CDR3 DNA reads as TGTGCCAGCAGAGTAGCGGGAAATAGGGGTGAGCAGTTCTTC. It codes for CASRVAGNRGEQFF.

There are many counts of this clonotype. The chain employs TRBV20-1 and TRBJ1-5; TRBD1 agrees at 8 bases. Germline lookup yields CDR1 DFQATT and CDR2 SNEGSKA (reference sequence). The CDR3 runs 17 residues. Trimming at V came to 1 base and at J to 3 bases, leaving 11 bases not matched to a gene. The CDR3 protein is CSARAMRGTGYNQPQHF. The CDR3 DNA reads TGCAGTGCTAGAGCCATGAGGGGGACAGGTTACAATCAGCCCCAGCATTTT.

The table lists this clonotype with many counts. The rearrangement joins TRBV20-1 to TRBJ2-1; D not certain. Looked up from germline, CDR1 is DFQATT and CDR2 is SNEGSKA (reference sequence). Trimming left V 5 bases short and J 3 bases short, with 14 bases between. This CDR3 region has 14 residues. The CDR3: CSAPVGPSYNEQFF. CDR3 sequence (DNA): TGCAGTGCTCCCGTCGGACCAAGCTACAATGAGCAGTTCTTC.

This clonotype has a count of ten or more. The genes are TRBV7-2 and TRBJ2-1; 9 bases are shared with TRBD2. Germline loops: CDR1 SGHTA, CDR2 FQGNSA. The V gene end was trimmed by 2 bases and the J gene end by 4 bases; junction bases not matched to a gene: 6. The CDR3 contains 16 residues. The CDR3 here is CASSLRGGRAYNEQFF. CDR3 nucleotides: TGTGCCAGCAGCTTACGGGGCGGGAGGGCGTACAATGAGCAGTTCTTC.

A remark on this clonotype: A read error may be the cause here, since a much bigger clone is one base away. V is TRBV29-1 and J is TRBJ1-1; D is undetermined. The CDR3 covers 12 residues. Germline V gene lookup returns CDR1 SQVTM and CDR2 ANQGSEA. Trimming stripped 6 bases from V and 1 base from J, with 9 bases between. CDR3 loop: CSVLTGNTEAFF. In DNA, the CDR3 is TGCAGCGTCCTGACGGGGAACACTGAAGCTTTCTTT.

The chain links TRBV5-4 to TRBJ2-1; 10 bases line up with TRBD2. The CDR3 is 15 amino acids. Germline V gene sequence: CDR1 SGHNT, CDR2 YYREEE (reference sequence). The junction had 12 bases not matched to a gene; V was cut back by 1 base and J by 14 bases. The CDR3 region is CASSLWLAGEDEEFF. CDR3 sequence (DNA): TGTGCCAGCAGCTTGTGGCTAGCGGGAGAAGACGAGGAGTTCTTC.

This clonotype was detected many times. The rearrangement joins TRBV12-3 or TRBV12-4 to TRBJ2-3; perhaps TRBD2 as D (5 bases). The CDR3 has 13 amino acids. Between the trimmed V and J ends, which lost 8 bases and 2 bases, there was a span of 11 bases. CDR3 region: CASGGLNTDTQYF. The CDR3 nucleotides are TGTGCCAGCGGAGGACTGAACACAGATACGCAGTATTTT.

This clonotype came up a few times. Given a much more abundant clone one base away, this may be a read error. This chain joins TRBV7-9 and TRBJ2-2; 11 positions match TRBD2. V was pared by 6 bases and J by 3 bases, with 6 bases of the junction left unmatched. The CDR3 runs 16 residues. In germline, CDR1 is SEHNR, CDR2 FQNEAQ (reference sequence). CDR3 amino acids: CASRLLAGEDTGELFF. The DNA of the CDR3 is TGTGCCAGCAGACTACTAGCGGGAGAGGACACCGGGGAGCTGTTTTTT.

In its sample, this clonotype was seen many times. The chain joins TRBV6-1 to TRBJ2-7; TRBD1 agrees at 8 bases. CDR1 and CDR2 from the germline V gene are MNHNS and SASEGT. With 5 bases clipped from V and 7 bases from J, the junction kept 4 bases outside the gene matches. This CDR3 has 12 residues. CDR3 amino acids: CASSKDREEQYF. CDR3 coding DNA: TGTGCCAGCAGTAAGGACAGGGAGGAGCAGTACTTC.

As for this clonotype: Relative to the germline gene, one junction end is altered; a read error may explain this. This rearrangement joins TRBV19 to TRBJ2-1; D ambiguous. Germline CDR1 LNHDA, CDR2 SQIVND (reference sequence). The CDR3 loop spans 14 amino acids. The CDR3 loop reads CASSGDIYGHEKFF. The CDR3, as DNA: TGTGCCAGTAGTGGTGACATTTACGGTCATGAGAAGTTCTTC.

This clonotype was recorded at least ten times. The rearrangement links TRBV27 to TRBJ2-1; 12 bases agree with TRBD2. Germline values: CDR1 MNHEY, CDR2 SMNVEV (reference sequence). After removal of 3 bases from V and 8 bases from J, the junction contained 14 bases not matched to a gene. The CDR3 runs 18 residues. The CDR3 DNA reads as TGTGCCAGCAGTTTCAATACGTTGCTAGCGGGAGGGATCTATGAGCAGTTCTTC. It yields the protein CASSFNTLLAGGIYEQFF.

A few counts support this clonotype. At one boundary the junction diverges from the germline segment, which might be a read error. The chain carries TRBV7-2 and TRBJ2-1, with D uncertain. CDR1 and CDR2 from the germline V gene are SGHTA and FQGNSA. The CDR3 contains 15 residues. The CDR3 loop is CASRLVAISYNEQFF. CDR3 bases: TGTGCCAGCCGCTTAGTGGCGATCTCCTACAATGAGCAGTTCTTC.

This clonotype was found many times. The chain is built from TRBV19 and TRBJ2-1; tentatively, D is TRBD2 (5 bases). In germline, CDR1 is LNHDA, CDR2 SQIVND (reference sequence). The CDR3 covers 14 residues. V lost 5 bases and J lost 10, with 18 bases in between. The CDR3 coding sequence is TGTGCCAGTAGTTCCCTGGATAGGAGGATCGAGCAGTTCTTC. Translation gives CASSSLDRRIEQFF.

This clonotype was recorded at least ten times. V is TRBV4-1 and J is TRBJ2-7; 11 positions agree with TRBD2. The CDR3 has 16 residues. The J segment lost 0 bases and the V segment lost 3 bases, leaving 4 bases of the junction unmatched. Germline V gene lookup returns CDR1 MGHRA and CDR2 YSYEKL. The CDR3 DNA reads TGCGCCAGCAGCCACGACCTAGCGGGAGGCTCCTACGAGCAGTACTTC. As protein: CASSHDLAGGSYEQYF.

This clonotype has at least ten counts. The junction departs from the called germline gene at one end, perhaps through a read error. The chain couples TRBV18 to TRBJ1-5; D is ambiguous. The length of the CDR3 is 13 residues. From germline, CDR1 is KGHSH and CDR2 LQKENI. CDR3 region: CASSQDNNQPQHF. The CDR3 DNA is TGCGCCAGCAGCCAAGATAACAATCAGCCCCAGCATTTT.

This clonotype was seen ten or more times. This chain links TRBV20-1 with TRBJ2-3; maybe TRBD2 (6 bases). Between the trimmed V and J ends, which lost 0 bases and 2 bases, there was a span of 18 bases. Germline CDR1 and CDR2: DFQATT and SNEGSKA (reference sequence). The CDR3 totals 17 residues. The CDR3 nucleotides are TGCAGTGCTAGAGATCTTTACGCGGGGACCGTCACAGATACGCAGTATTTT. Its protein product is CSARDLYAGTVTDTQYF.

This clonotype was picked up many times. This rearrangement joins TRBV6-1 to TRBJ2-7; 10 bases map to TRBD1. J lost 8 bases, V lost 5 bases, and 3 bases had no gene match. Per the germline V gene, CDR1 is MNHNS and CDR2 is SASEGT. The CDR3 is made up of 12 amino acids. CDR3 in DNA: TGTGCCAGCAGTCCGGACAGGGGGAAGCAGTACTTC. Translating it yields CASSPDRGKQYF.

The table lists this clonotype with many counts. This chain connects TRBV7-9 to TRBJ1-1; 7 nucleotides agree with TRBD1. J lost 1 base, V lost 5 bases, and 4 bases had no gene match. The germline CDR1 and CDR2 sequences are SEHNR and FQNEAQ (reference sequence). CDR3 length: 14 residues. DNA of the CDR3: TGTGCCAGCAGCATCCCAGGGGGGAACACTGAAGCTTTCTTT. Translating gives CASSIPGGNTEAFF. The full variable domain, rest sourced from reference TRBV7-9 and TRBJ1-1, is DTGVSQNPRHKITKRGQNVTFRCDPISEHNRLYWYRQTLGQGPEFLTYFQNEAQLEKSRLLSDRFSAERPKGSFSTLEIQRTEQGDSAMYLCASSIPGGNTEAFFGQGTRLTVV.

This clonotype was counted many times. This sequence joins TRBV7-2 and TRBJ2-7; D is undetermined. In germline, CDR1 is SGHTA, CDR2 FQGNSA. With 0 bases removed from V and 0 bases from J, the gap between germline ends came to 15 bases. The CDR3 is 17 residues long. The CDR3 coding sequence is TGTGCCAGCAGCTTAGCATACCACGGCCAGCTCTCCTACGAGCAGTACTTC. Encoded protein: CASSLAYHGQLSYEQYF.

This clonotype came up many times. This chain joins TRBV19 and TRBJ1-1; D remains unclear. V lost 10 bases, J lost 3 bases, and 18 bases lay in between. Germline V gives CDR1 LNHDA, CDR2 SQIVND (reference sequence). This CDR3 is 14 amino acids long. CDR3 sequence reads: CATTPRERDTEAFF. DNA of the CDR3: TGTGCCACTACCCCCCGGGAACGGGACACTGAAGCTTTCTTT.

The table lists this clonotype with many counts. The V and J genes are TRBV30 and TRBJ2-5; 7 bases align to TRBD2. The germline V gene has CDR1 GTSNPN and CDR2 SVGIG (reference sequence). This CDR3 is 13 amino acids long. Trimming at V came to 4 bases and at J to 4 bases, leaving 6 bases not matched to a gene. CDR3 region: CAWTGGGVETQYF. As DNA, the CDR3 is TGTGCCTGGACCGGGGGAGGGGTAGAGACCCAGTACTTC.

The table lists this clonotype with many counts. The chain links TRBV4-2 to TRBJ2-7; D is perhaps TRBD1 (5 bases). The length of the CDR3 is 13 residues. V gave up 3 bases and J gave up 3 bases, with 9 bases separating them. Germline lookup yields CDR1 LGHNA and CDR2 YNFKEQ. The CDR3 region has the DNA TGTGCCAGCAGCCATGACAGCTACTACGAGCAGTACTTC. Residues: CASSHDSYYEQYF.

Points on this clonotype: A single base separates this from a much larger clone, so it may be a read error. The gene calls are TRBV6-1 and TRBJ1-1; 7 nucleotides line up with TRBD1. CDR3 size: 19 residues. The germline CDR1 and CDR2 sequences are MNHNS and SASEGT. With V trimmed by 7 bases and J by 1 base, 21 bases remained unmatched. The DNA of the CDR3 is TGTGCCAGCATCAGAACGAGGGACAGATCAGTGGGGGCGAACACTGAAGCTTTCTTT. Residues: CASIRTRDRSVGANTEAFF.

Here the CDR3 reads CASSITPTSGRFLEQFF. The CDR3 DNA follows: TGTGCCAGTAGTATAACCCCCACTAGCGGGAGATTTCTCGAGCAGTTCTTC. The gene calls are TRBV19 and TRBJ2-1; 11 nucleotides align to TRBD2. The length of the CDR3 is 17 residues. V shed 2 bases and J 10 bases; nucleotides not matched to a gene: 13. Germline assignment: CDR1 LNHDA and CDR2 SQIVND (reference sequence).

This chain's CDR3 is CANSRQGVGETQYF. The CDR3 DNA reads as TGTGCCAACAGCCGACAGGGAGTTGGGGAGACCCAGTACTTC. The V and J genes are TRBV6-1 and TRBJ2-5, with TRBD1 matching over 7 bases. V trimming: 10 bases; J trimming: 5 bases; junction bases outside the gene matches: 13. Germline values: CDR1 MNHNS, CDR2 SASEGT. The CDR3 totals 14 residues.

This clonotype was found a few times. The chain combines TRBV19 with TRBJ1-1, with 8 bases identical to TRBD1. The V segment lost 1 base and the J segment 5 bases; nucleotides outside the gene matches: 6. Germline V gene sequence: CDR1 LNHDA, CDR2 SQIVND (reference sequence). CDR3 size: 15 residues. The CDR3 bases are TGTGCCAGTAGTATAGGCAGGCAGGGGGCGACTGAAGCTTTCTTT. Amino acids: CASSIGRQGATEAFF.